This record concerns one TCR beta chain sequence. Its antigen is not known. This CDR3 spans 15 amino acids. V was pared by 1 base and J by 2 bases, with 12 bases between. In germline, CDR1 is SGHVS, CDR2 FNYEAQ. The source of the sample is a study of OX40 agonist ivuxolimab in advanced cancers. Study-level information: Patients in dose escalation had liver, melanoma, kidney or head and neck cancers. A mean age of approximately 58 years, range about 20 to 85, was recorded, and approximately 80% were male. Overall study results and limits: More expanded clones were seen, on average, in CD8+ T cells than in CD4+. Also present in some nonresponders was a low level of normalized T-cell clonal expansion.

Using immunoSEQ multiplex PCR, the repertoire was profiled, and TCRdb retains in-frame clones only, with some absent. The sample records about 78,000 clones, 84% being singletons. The sequencing here drew on CD4+ or CD8+ T cells sorted from blood, taken in a trial of the OX40 agonist ivuxolimab. The gene calls are TRBV7-6 and TRBJ2-7; tentative D call: TRBD1 (6 bases). This clonotype originated in an adult with an advanced solid tumor such as melanoma, head and neck, liver or kidney cancer. The CDR3, as DNA: TGTGCCAGCAGCTTAGGGCAGGGGCATCCCTACGAGCAGTACTTC. Translation: CASSLGQGHPYEQYF.